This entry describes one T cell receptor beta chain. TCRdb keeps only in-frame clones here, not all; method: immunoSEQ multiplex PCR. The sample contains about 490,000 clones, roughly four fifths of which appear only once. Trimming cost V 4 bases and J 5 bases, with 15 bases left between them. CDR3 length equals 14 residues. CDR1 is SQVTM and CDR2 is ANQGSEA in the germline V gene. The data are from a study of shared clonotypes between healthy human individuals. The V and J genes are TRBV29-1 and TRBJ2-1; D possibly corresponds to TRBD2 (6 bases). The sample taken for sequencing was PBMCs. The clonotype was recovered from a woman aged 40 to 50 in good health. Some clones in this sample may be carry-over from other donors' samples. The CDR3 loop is CSVVLAELNNEQFF. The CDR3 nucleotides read TGCAGCGTTGTGTTAGCGGAGCTAAACAATGAGCAGTTCTTC.